Shown below are 24 T cell receptor beta chains from a single sample sequenced in a study of blood T cell repertoires in COVID-19. Method: immunoSEQ multiplex PCR; TCRdb's copy keeps in-frame clones and lacks some. The repertoire holds approximately 180,000 clones, under 90% seen once, with 15% to 20% in the top ten. Material for sequencing was peripheral blood. These receptors were taken from a person aged 65-85 years with COVID-19, enrolled during active disease.

The table lists this clone with a few counts. The rearrangement links TRBV4-1 to TRBJ1-2; D is possibly TRBD1 (6 bases). The CDR3 is 14 residues long. Germline CDR1 MGHRA, CDR2 YSYEKL. V shed 0 bases and J shed 14 bases, with 19 bases lying between them. The CDR3 region is CASSQDLTGRRVTF. The CDR3 coding sequence is TGCGCCAGCAGCCAAGATTTAACAGGGCGCCGTGTGACCTTC.

This sequence joins TRBV6-2 or TRBV6-3 and TRBJ2-7; 7 bases match TRBD1. The junction had 7 bases not matched to a gene; V was cut back by 2 bases and J by 3 bases. CDR3 length equals 15 residues. Germline CDR1 reads MNHEY; CDR2 reads SVGEGT. The CDR3 spells CASSYRPGGFYEQYF. The CDR3 DNA sequence: TGTGCCAGCAGTTACAGGCCAGGGGGATTCTACGAGCAGTACTTC.

The genes are TRBV19 and TRBJ2-3; 10 nucleotides line up with TRBD2. This CDR3 has 19 amino acids. Germline CDR1 is LNHDA and CDR2 is SQIVND (reference sequence). V trimming: 6 bases; J trimming: 0 bases; junction bases outside the gene matches: 15. For the CDR3, the DNA is TGTGCCAGTAGCACCGAGTGGACTAGCGGAGTATCTAGCACAGATACGCAGTATTTT. This translates into CASSTEWTSGVSSTDTQYF.

V usage is TRBV3-1 (or the pseudogene TRBV3-2) and J usage is TRBJ1-2, with 7 bases lining up with TRBD1. Germline-derived CDR1 and CDR2 are LGHDT and YNNKEL (reference sequence). This CDR3 contains 18 residues. The ends lost 6 bases at V and 5 bases at J; junction bases unmatched: 21. DNA for the CDR3: TGTGCCAGCAGGGCCGGCGAGGATAAGACAGGGAGAGGGTATGGCTACACCTTC. Its translation is CASRAGEDKTGRGYGYTF.

The CDR3 nucleotides are TGTGCCAGCAGTCGAAGTAGGGGGGGCGGGTTGCAAGAGACCCAGTACTTC. This sequence encodes CASSRSRGGGLQETQYF. The V and J genes are TRBV6-6 and TRBJ2-5; possibly TRBD2 for D (7 bases). This CDR3 is 17 amino acids long. Germline V lookup: CDR1 MNHNY, CDR2 SVGAGI (reference sequence). V was pared by 5 bases and J by 2 bases, with 21 bases between.

In its sample, this clone was seen once. The chain links TRBV5-1 to TRBJ2-7, with a possible D match to TRBD2 (5 bases). The CDR3 spans 13 residues. V dropped 0 bases and J dropped 6 bases, with 10 bases sitting between them. Germline values: CDR1 SGHRS, CDR2 YFSETQ. CDR3 residues: CASSLEGVGEQYF. CDR3 bases: TGCGCCAGCAGCTTGGAGGGAGTCGGCGAGCAGTACTTC.

A few counts support this clone. This chain links TRBV5-1 with TRBJ2-3; TRBD2 aligns across 8 bases. The CDR3 length is 15 residues. The germline V gene has CDR1 SGHRS and CDR2 YFSETQ. The V and J ends lost 2 bases and 5 bases, in that order; junction bases with no gene match: 7. The CDR3 DNA sequence: TGCGCCAGCAGCTTACAAGCGGGAGTCGAAGATACGCAGTATTTT. Its protein product is CASSLQAGVEDTQYF.

The DNA of the CDR3 is TGCGCCAGCAGCTTCATGCGGGGCCCCTACAATGAGCAGTTCTTC. Translated: CASSFMRGPYNEQFF. The chain combines TRBV5-1 with TRBJ2-1, with a possible D match to TRBD2 (6 bases). This CDR3 has 15 residues. The germline V and J ends were trimmed by 2 bases and 2 bases, with 11 bases remaining between them. Germline CDR1 is SGHRS and CDR2 is YFSETQ.

This chain joins TRBV12-3 or TRBV12-4 and TRBJ1-6; a possible D gene is TRBD1 (6 bases). The CDR3 runs 12 residues. V was pared by 5 bases and J by 7 bases, with 6 bases between. The CDR3 sequence: CASSTGNSPLHF. DNA for the CDR3: TGTGCCAGCAGTACAGGGAATTCACCCCTCCACTTT.

The CDR3 region is CASIPRGALGNEQFF. CDR3 nucleotide sequence: TGTGCCAGCATACCGCGGGGGGCACTGGGGAATGAGCAGTTCTTC. This rearrangement joins TRBV11-2 to TRBJ2-1; 8 nucleotides agree with TRBD2. The germline V gene has CDR1 SGHAT and CDR2 FQNNGV. V lost 7 bases and J lost 7; bases outside the gene matches: 12. This CDR3 comprises 15 residues.

This clone is a singleton in its sample. Distinct nucleotide sequences in the sample also encode this CDR3. The rearrangement joins TRBV5-4 to TRBJ2-5, with a weak D call TRBD1 (5 bases). Germline CDR1 reads SGHNT; CDR2 reads YYREEE (reference sequence). V was cut by 0 bases and J by 2 bases, with 5 bases left in between. This CDR3 region has 13 residues. For the CDR3, the DNA is TGTGCCAGCAGCTTGGGACAGCAAGAGACCCAGTACTTC. It translates to CASSLGQQETQYF.

This chain links TRBV12-3 or TRBV12-4 with TRBJ1-1; D is possibly TRBD1 (5 bases). The ends were cut back, 4 bases at V and 8 bases at J, with 11 bases in the middle. The CDR3 consists of 12 residues. This chain's CDR3 is CASSSSGGEAFF. For the CDR3, the DNA is TGTGCCAGCAGTTCCTCCGGGGGGGAAGCTTTCTTT.

The rearrangement joins TRBV4-2 to TRBJ2-2; D possibly corresponds to TRBD1 (6 bases). CDR3 length equals 19 residues. V lost 0 bases and J 7 bases, leaving 24 bases between the germline ends. Germline loops: CDR1 LGHNA, CDR2 YNFKEQ. The CDR3 DNA reads as TGTGCCAGCAGCCAAGACCCAGGCGGCCACAGGGTCGGTGGCGGGGAGCTGTTTTTT. This translates into CASSQDPGGHRVGGGELFF.

The genes are TRBV15 and TRBJ2-3, with 9 nucleotides matching TRBD2. With V trimmed by 8 bases and J by 6 bases, 9 bases remained unmatched. Germline V gene lookup returns CDR1 LNHNV and CDR2 YYDKDF (reference sequence). The CDR3 has 14 residues. For the CDR3, the DNA is TGTGCCACCGGGTCCCTAGCGGGATCCGATACGCAGTATTTT. This encodes CATGSLAGSDTQYF.

Notes on this clone: The same CDR3 is also encoded by other DNA sequences in this sample. This chain uses TRBV19 with TRBJ1-1; D is unclear. Germline loops: CDR1 LNHDA, CDR2 SQIVND (reference sequence). This CDR3 region has 13 residues. The ends were cut back, 5 bases at V and 0 bases at J, with 7 bases in the middle. The CDR3: CASSPSLNTEAFF. The CDR3 DNA reads TGTGCCAGTAGTCCGTCGTTGAACACTGAAGCTTTCTTT.

In its sample, this clone was seen many times. V gene TRBV7-3 combines with J gene TRBJ2-2; the match to TRBD2 covers 8 bases. The CDR3 has 14 amino acids. V dropped 7 bases and J dropped 4; count of bases not matched to a gene: 5. Germline values: CDR1 SGHTA, CDR2 FQGTGA. The DNA for the CDR3 is TGTGCCAGCATCCCCGCGGGGGGCACCGGGGAGCTGTTTTTT. Amino acid sequence: CASIPAGGTGELFF.

This clone was seen only once. The chain is built from TRBV18 and TRBJ2-7, with D perhaps matching TRBD2 (6 bases). The germline CDR1 and CDR2 sequences are KGHSH and LQKENI. The ends were cut back, 0 bases at V and 3 bases at J, with 9 bases in the middle. CDR3 length equals 14 residues. The CDR3: CASSPPGLDYEQYF. CDR3 nucleotides: TGTGCCAGCTCACCACCGGGACTTGACTACGAGCAGTACTTC.

J is TRBJ2-1 and V is TRBV4-2; D remains ambiguous. This CDR3 region has 15 residues. The V and J ends lost 0 bases and 2 bases respectively, with 8 bases between them. The V gene's germline CDR1 is LGHNA and CDR2 YNFKEQ. The CDR3 region is CASSQEMAAYNEQFF. CDR3 nucleotides: TGTGCCAGCAGCCAAGAGATGGCGGCCTACAATGAGCAGTTCTTC.

This clone was found once. The chain combines TRBV9 with TRBJ1-4; D ambiguous. V lost 9 bases and J 10 bases, leaving 13 bases between the germline ends. The CDR3 sequence is 11 residues long. The germline CDR1 and CDR2 sequences are SGDLS and YYNGEE. DNA for the CDR3: TGTGCCACTTCCCGTCCTAGAAAACTGTTTTTT. This codes for CATSRPRKLFF.

The genes are TRBV7-9 and TRBJ1-1, with D uncertain. CDR1 is SEHNR, CDR2 FQNEAQ, per germline (reference sequence). The ends were cut back, 4 bases at V and 6 bases at J, with 9 bases in the middle. The CDR3 contains 12 residues. The CDR3 nucleotides are TGTGCCAGCAGCTATCAGGATTCTGAAGCTTTCTTT. It codes for CASSYQDSEAFF.

The chain links TRBV28 to TRBJ1-4; unclear D gene. Germline CDR1 reads MDHEN; CDR2 reads SYDVKM. Between the trimmed V and J ends, which lost 10 bases and 3 bases, there was a span of 12 bases. The CDR3 consists of 13 residues. CDR3 sequence: CATRGMPNEKLFF. The CDR3 region has the DNA TGTGCCACGCGAGGCATGCCTAATGAAAAACTGTTTTTT.

This clone turned up a few times. The chain carries TRBV4-3 and TRBJ2-3; D is unresolved. Germline-derived CDR1 and CDR2 are LGHNA and YSLEER. The CDR3 is made up of 15 amino acids. Trimming cost V 0 bases and J 6 bases, with 13 bases left between them. The CDR3 region is CASSQDLETPDTQYF. The CDR3 DNA is TGCGCCAGCAGCCAAGATCTGGAGACTCCCGATACGCAGTATTTT.

The J gene is TRBJ1-1, the V gene TRBV7-2; D is unresolved. V was shortened by 5 bases and J by 5 bases, with 15 bases between the two germline ends. Germline CDR1 reads SGHTA; CDR2 reads FQGNSA. CDR3 size: 14 residues. CDR3 nucleotides: TGTGCCAGCAGCCATGGGGAGAGACGTACTGAAGCTTTCTTT. Amino acids: CASSHGERRTEAFF.

The chain is built from TRBV11-2 and TRBJ1-4; D unclear. CDR3 length: 15 residues. Germline CDR1 SGHAT, CDR2 FQNNGV. V was pared by 4 bases and J by 0 bases, with 9 bases between. CDR3 residues: CASSSNLATNEKLFF. The CDR3 DNA reads TGTGCCAGCAGCTCTAACCTAGCAACTAATGAAAAACTGTTTTTT.